The 4 T cell receptor beta chains reported below all come from one sample, sequenced in a study of beta chain features in type 1 diabetes. Findings and limits, study-wide: For Type 1 diabetes patients, all four CD4+ subsets carried TCRB CDR3s that were moderately but significantly shorter.

What was sequenced were expressed TCRB transcripts, since all of the isolated RNA had been reverse transcribed. TCRdb keeps only in-frame clones here, not all; method: immunoSEQ multiplex PCR. Here the sample spans about 700,000 clones, 13% being singletons. Their cognate antigens are unknown. What was sequenced was naive CD4+ T cells from blood. These receptors were collected from a man between 18 and 35 years old with type 1 diabetes.

This sequence joins TRBV5-1 and TRBJ2-1; the match to TRBD2 covers 13 bases. Trimming at V came to 7 bases and at J to 0 bases, leaving 7 bases not matched to a gene. Per the germline V gene, CDR1 is SGHRS and CDR2 is YFSETQ. This CDR3 spans 17 amino acids. CDR3 in DNA: TGCGCCAGCCGACTAGCGGGGGGTTCGAGCTCCTACAATGAGCAGTTCTTC. This encodes CASRLAGGSSSYNEQFF.

This clone has more than one count but fewer than ten. The V and J genes are TRBV18 and TRBJ2-5, with TRBD2 as a possible D gene (6 bases). Germline assignment: CDR1 KGHSH and CDR2 LQKENI. The CDR3 sequence is 13 residues long. Trimming left V 5 bases short and J 5 bases short, with 12 bases between. The CDR3 sequence: CASSAGPQETQYF. CDR3 DNA: TGTGCCAGCTCAGCGGGGCCTCAGGAGACCCAGTACTTC.

The V gene is TRBV5-4, the J gene TRBJ2-5, with D perhaps matching TRBD1 (6 bases). The germline V and J ends were trimmed by 4 bases and 2 bases, with 21 bases remaining between them. Looked up from germline, CDR1 is SGHNT and CDR2 is YYREEE (reference sequence). CDR3 length equals 17 residues. The DNA for the CDR3 is TGTGCCAGCAGCCGATTCCGGGACACGTACCAACAAGAGACCCAGTACTTC. This codes for CASSRFRDTYQQETQYF.

The chain uses TRBV7-9 and TRBJ2-3, with D possibly being TRBD1 (5 bases). Germline CDR1 is SEHNR and CDR2 is FQNEAQ (reference sequence). The CDR3 contains 15 residues. V lost 2 bases, J lost 6 bases, and 15 bases lay in between. The CDR3 region has the DNA TGTGCCAGCAGCTTAAGGGCAGGGCCCACGGATACGCAGTATTTT. This codes for CASSLRAGPTDTQYF.